This T cell receptor beta chain was retrieved from a study of T-cell reconstitution after alpha-beta-depleted transplantation in children. The CDR3 extends over 16 amino acids. Trimming left V 5 bases short and J 0 bases short, with 13 bases between. Germline CDR1 reads MGHRA; CDR2 reads YSYEKL. Notes on the study in general: It was surviving recipient T cells and thymic progenitors that gave some patients high TCRbeta diversity at day 60.

The library targeted TCRbeta and was prepared with unique molecular identifiers. Each CDR3 protein is one row after TCRdb ran MiXCR on the PCR reads. The data contain approximately 110,000 distinct CDR3 sequences, approximately 10% of them singletons. This clonotype was counted only a few times. Its antigen is as yet unknown. The gene calls are TRBV4-1 and TRBJ2-2; perhaps D is TRBD1 or TRBD2 (6 bases each). The sample consisted of PBMCs, taken before TCRalphabeta/CD19-depleted stem cell transplant. The receptor's source is a boy younger than 10 with acute lymphoblastic leukemia, due to receive a stem cell transplant. The CDR3 nucleotides are TGCGCCAGCAGCATCCTAGGGGGGCCGAACACCGGGGAGCTGTTTTTT. It codes for CASSILGGPNTGELFF.